This TCR beta chain was recovered during a study of blood T cell repertoires in COVID-19. Overall study: Material from acute and convalescent COVID-19 was sourced from the United States, Italy and Spain. From T cells, B-cell-depleted T cells, or PBMCs came the material, which was cDNA or gDNA.

Trimming shortened V by 4 bases and J by 1 base, and 17 bases separated the two germline ends. CDR3 length equals 16 residues. In germline, CDR1 is LNHDA, CDR2 SQIVND (reference sequence). In the authors' methods: Reference gene primer amplification yielded estimated nucleated cell counts. Repertoires were generated with immunoSEQ multiplex PCR, while TCRdb's copy carries only in-frame clones and drops some. That table gives V, J and clone size, and the DNA gave D and trimming. The repertoire holds hundreds of thousands of clones, with roughly 89% as singletons. The sequence came from a man aged 55 to 70 who had recovered from COVID-19. Sequences were obtained from peripheral blood. The chain carries TRBV19 and TRBJ2-7, with D tentatively TRBD2 (5 bases). CDR3 nucleotides: TGTGCCAGTAGTACTGAGCTTCAGCGGTCTTCCTACGAGCAGTACTTC. This gives the protein CASSTELQRSSYEQYF.